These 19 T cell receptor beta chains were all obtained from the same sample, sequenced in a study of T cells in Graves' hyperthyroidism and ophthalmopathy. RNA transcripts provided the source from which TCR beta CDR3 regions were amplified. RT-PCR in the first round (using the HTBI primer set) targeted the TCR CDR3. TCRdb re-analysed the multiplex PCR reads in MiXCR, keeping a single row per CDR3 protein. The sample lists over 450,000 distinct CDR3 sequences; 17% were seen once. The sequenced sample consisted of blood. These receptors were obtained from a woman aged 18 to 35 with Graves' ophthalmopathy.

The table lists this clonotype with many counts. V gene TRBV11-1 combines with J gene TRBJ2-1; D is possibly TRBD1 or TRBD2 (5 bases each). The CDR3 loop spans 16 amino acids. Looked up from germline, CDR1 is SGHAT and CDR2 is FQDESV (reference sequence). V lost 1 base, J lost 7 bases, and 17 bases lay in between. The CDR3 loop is CASSLDFRDLINEQFF. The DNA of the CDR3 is TGTGCCAGCAGCTTAGATTTTCGGGACCTCATAAATGAGCAGTTCTTC.

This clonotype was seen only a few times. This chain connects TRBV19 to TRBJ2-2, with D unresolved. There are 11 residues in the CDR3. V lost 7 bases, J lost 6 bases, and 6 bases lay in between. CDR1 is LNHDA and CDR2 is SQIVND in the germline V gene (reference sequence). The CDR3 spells CASTGPGELFF. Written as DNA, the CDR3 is TGTGCCAGTACCGGGCCCGGGGAGCTGTTTTTT. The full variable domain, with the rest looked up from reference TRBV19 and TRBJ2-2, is DGGITQSPKYLFRKEGQNVTLSCEQNLNHDAMYWYRQDPGQGLRLIYYSQIVNDFQKGDIAEGYSVSREKKESFPLTVTSAQKNPTAFYLCASTGPGELFFGEGSRLTVL.

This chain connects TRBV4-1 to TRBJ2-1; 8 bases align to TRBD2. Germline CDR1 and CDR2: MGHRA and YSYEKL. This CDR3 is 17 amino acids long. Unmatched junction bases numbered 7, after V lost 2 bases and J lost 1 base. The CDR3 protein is CASSQTSGGPSYNEQFF. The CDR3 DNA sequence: TGCGCCAGCAGCCAAACCTCGGGGGGGCCGTCCTACAATGAGCAGTTCTTC.

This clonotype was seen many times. DNA of the CDR3: TGTGCCAGCAGTCCGACTCTCGAGAGCTCCTACGAGCAGTACTTC. Translating it yields CASSPTLESSYEQYF. This rearrangement joins TRBV28 to TRBJ2-7; D is undetermined. The ends were cut back, 5 bases at V and 0 bases at J, with 14 bases in the middle. CDR1 is MDHEN and CDR2 is SYDVKM in the germline V gene. The CDR3 contains 15 residues. Combining the CDR3 with reference TRBV28 and TRBJ2-7 gives the whole variable domain DVKVTQSSRYLVKRTGEKVFLECVQDMDHENMFWYRQDPGLGLRLIYFSYDVKMKEKGDIPEGYSVSREKKERFSLILESASTNQTSMYLCASSPTLESSYEQYFGPGTRLTVT.

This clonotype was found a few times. The CDR3 sequence is CSARDGAGGRNEQFF. The CDR3, as DNA: TGCAGTGCTAGAGATGGAGCGGGGGGCCGGAATGAGCAGTTCTTC. This chain connects TRBV20-1 to TRBJ2-1; 9 nucleotides align to TRBD2. This CDR3 is 15 amino acids long. Trimming at V came to 0 bases and at J to 7 bases, leaving 7 bases not matched to a gene. Germline CDR1 DFQATT, CDR2 SNEGSKA (reference sequence).

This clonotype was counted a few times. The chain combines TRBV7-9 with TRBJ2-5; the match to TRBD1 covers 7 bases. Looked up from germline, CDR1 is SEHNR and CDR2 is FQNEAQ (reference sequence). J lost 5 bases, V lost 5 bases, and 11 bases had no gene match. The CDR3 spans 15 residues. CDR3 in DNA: TGTGCCAGCAGCCCTTATACAGGGGAGAGGGAGACCCAGTACTTC. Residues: CASSPYTGERETQYF.

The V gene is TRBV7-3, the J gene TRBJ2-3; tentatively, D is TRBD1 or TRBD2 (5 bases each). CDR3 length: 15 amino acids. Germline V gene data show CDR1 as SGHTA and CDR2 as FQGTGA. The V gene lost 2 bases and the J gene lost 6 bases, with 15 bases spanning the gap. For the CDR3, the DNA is TGTGCCAGCAGCTTAGAGGGGTACCTCCCCGATACGCAGTATTTT. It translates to CASSLEGYLPDTQYF. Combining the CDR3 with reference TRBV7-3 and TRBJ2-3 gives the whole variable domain GAGVSQTPSNKVTEKGKYVELRCDPISGHTALYWYRQSLGQGPEFLIYFQGTGAADDSGLPNDRFFAVRPEGSVSTLKIQRTERGDSAVYLCASSLEGYLPDTQYFGPGTRLTVL.

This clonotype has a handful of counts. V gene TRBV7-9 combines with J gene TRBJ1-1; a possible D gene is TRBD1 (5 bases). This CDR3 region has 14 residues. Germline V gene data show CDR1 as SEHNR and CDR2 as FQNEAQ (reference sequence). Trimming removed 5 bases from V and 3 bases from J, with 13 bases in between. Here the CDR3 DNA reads TGTGCCAGCAGCGCCGGGACGCCGCACACTGAAGCTTTCTTT. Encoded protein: CASSAGTPHTEAFF.

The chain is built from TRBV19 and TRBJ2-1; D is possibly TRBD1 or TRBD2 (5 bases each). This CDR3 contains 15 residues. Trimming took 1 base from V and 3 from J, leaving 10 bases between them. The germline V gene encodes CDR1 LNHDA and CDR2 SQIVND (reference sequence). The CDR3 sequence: CASSIGLGGYNEQFF. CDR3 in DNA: TGTGCCAGTAGTATAGGCCTTGGGGGCTACAATGAGCAGTTCTTC.

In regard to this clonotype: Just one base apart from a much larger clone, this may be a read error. This chain's CDR3 is CASSLRGENTGELVF. The CDR3 bases are TGCGCCAGCAGCTTGAGGGGGGAGAACACCGGGGAGCTGGTTTTT. The J gene is TRBJ2-2, the V gene TRBV5-1; perhaps D is TRBD1 or TRBD2 (6 bases each). The CDR3 length is 15 residues. In germline, CDR1 is SGHRS, CDR2 YFSETQ.

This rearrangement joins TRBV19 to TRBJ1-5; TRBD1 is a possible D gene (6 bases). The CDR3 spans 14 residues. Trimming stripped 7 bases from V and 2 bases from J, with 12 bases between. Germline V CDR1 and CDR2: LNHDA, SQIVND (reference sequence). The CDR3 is CASTAGGRNQPQHF. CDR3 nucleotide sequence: TGTGCCAGTACGGCTGGGGGGCGCAATCAGCCCCAGCATTTT.

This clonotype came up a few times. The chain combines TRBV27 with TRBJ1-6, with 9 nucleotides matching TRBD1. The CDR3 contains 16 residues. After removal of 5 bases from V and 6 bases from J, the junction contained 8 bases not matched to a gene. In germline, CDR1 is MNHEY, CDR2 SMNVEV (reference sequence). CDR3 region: CASSRTGVSVNSPLHF. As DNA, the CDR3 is TGTGCCAGCAGTAGGACAGGGGTATCGGTTAATTCACCCCTCCACTTT.

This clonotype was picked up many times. CDR3 DNA: TGTGCCAGCATTAACTTACAGGGAGGCTATGGCTACACCTTC. Translation: CASINLQGGYGYTF. The V call is TRBV7-4, the J call TRBJ1-2; tentatively, D is TRBD1 (6 bases). V lost 7 bases, J lost 4 bases, and 16 bases lay in between. The CDR3 runs to 14 residues. CDR1 SGHVT and CDR2 SQSDAQ come from the germline V gene.

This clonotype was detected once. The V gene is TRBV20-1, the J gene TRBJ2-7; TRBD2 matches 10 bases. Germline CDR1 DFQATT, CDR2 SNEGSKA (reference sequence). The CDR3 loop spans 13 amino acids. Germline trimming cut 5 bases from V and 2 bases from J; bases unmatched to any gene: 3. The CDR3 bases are TGCAGTGCTGGGACTAGCGATGCCTACGAGCAGTACTTC. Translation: CSAGTSDAYEQYF.

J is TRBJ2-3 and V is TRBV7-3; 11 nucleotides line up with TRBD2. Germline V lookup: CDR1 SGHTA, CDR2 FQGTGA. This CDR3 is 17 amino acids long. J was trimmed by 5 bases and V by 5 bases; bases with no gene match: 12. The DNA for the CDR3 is TGTGCCAGCAGCCCCCTCGGGGGTGGACTAGCGGGAGATACGCAGTATTTT. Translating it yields CASSPLGGGLAGDTQYF.

CDR3 DNA sequence: TGCAGTGCTAGCGGTCAGACTAACTATGGCTACACCTTC. Translating gives CSASGQTNYGYTF. The chain couples TRBV20-1 to TRBJ1-2, with D uncertain. The germline V gene encodes CDR1 DFQATT and CDR2 SNEGSKA (reference sequence). This CDR3 contains 13 residues. V was pared by 3 bases and J by 0 bases, with 8 bases between.

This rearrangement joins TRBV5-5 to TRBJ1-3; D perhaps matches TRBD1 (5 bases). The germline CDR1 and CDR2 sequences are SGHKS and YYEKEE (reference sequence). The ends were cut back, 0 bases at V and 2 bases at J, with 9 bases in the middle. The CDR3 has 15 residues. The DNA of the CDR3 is TGTGCCAGCAGCTTGGATGGCAGGGCTGGAAACACCATATATTTT. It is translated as CASSLDGRAGNTIYF.

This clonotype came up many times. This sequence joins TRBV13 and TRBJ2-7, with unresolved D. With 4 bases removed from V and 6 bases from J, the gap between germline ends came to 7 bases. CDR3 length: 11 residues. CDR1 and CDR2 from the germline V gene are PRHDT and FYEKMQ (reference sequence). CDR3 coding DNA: TGTGCCAGCAGCTCGGGCCCCGAGCAGTACTTC. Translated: CASSSGPEQYF.

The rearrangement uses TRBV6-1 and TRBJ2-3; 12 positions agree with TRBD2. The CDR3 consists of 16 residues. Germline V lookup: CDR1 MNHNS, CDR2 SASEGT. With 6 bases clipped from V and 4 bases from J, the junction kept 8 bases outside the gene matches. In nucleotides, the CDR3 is TGTGCCAGCAGCCAGACTAGCGGGAGAACGGCAGATACGCAGTATTTT. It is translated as CASSQTSGRTADTQYF.